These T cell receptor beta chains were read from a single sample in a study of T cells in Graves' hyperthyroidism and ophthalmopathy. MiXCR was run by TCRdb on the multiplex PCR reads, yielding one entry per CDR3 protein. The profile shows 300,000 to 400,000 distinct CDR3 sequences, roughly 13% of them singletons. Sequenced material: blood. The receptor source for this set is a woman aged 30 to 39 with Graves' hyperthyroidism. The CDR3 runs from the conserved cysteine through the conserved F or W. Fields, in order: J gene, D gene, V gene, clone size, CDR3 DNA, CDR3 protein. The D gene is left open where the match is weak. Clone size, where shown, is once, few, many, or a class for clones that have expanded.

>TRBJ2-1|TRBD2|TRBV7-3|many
TGTGCCAGCAGCTTATCCAGCGGGAACAATGAGCAGTTCTTC
CASSLSSGNNEQFF
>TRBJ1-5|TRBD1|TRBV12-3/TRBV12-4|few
TGTGCCAGCAGTTCGGAGGCAGGGGGTAACCAGCCCCAGCATTTT
CASSSEAGGNQPQHF
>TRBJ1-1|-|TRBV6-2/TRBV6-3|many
TGTGCCAGCCGGGGGTACACTGAAGCTTTCTTT
CASRGYTEAFF
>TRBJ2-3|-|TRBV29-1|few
TGCAGCGTTGAACGCGGAACCTCTAGCACAGATACGCAGTATTTT
CSVERGTSSTDTQYF
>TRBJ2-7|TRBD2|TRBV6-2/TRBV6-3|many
TGTGCCAGACTAGCGGTCGAGCAGTACTTC
CARLAVEQYF
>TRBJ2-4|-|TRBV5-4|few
TGTGCCAGCAAGACAGGCGGCAAAAACATTCAGTACTTC
CASKTGGKNIQYF
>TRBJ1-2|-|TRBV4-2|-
TGTGCCAGCAGCCGGACAGCAGAAGACTATGGCTACACCTTC
CASSRTAEDYGYTF
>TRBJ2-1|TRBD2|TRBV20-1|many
TGCAGTGCTAGTTTGGCGGGAGTCATCAATGAGCAGTTCTTC
CSASLAGVINEQFF
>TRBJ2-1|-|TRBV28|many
TGTGCCAGCGACCCAGGTGTCAGAAGCAATGAGCAGTTCTTC
CASDPGVRSNEQFF
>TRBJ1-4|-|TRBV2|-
TGTGCCAGCAGTGACCCTGGAAGGGTAGAAAAACTGTTTTTT
CASSDPGRVEKLFF
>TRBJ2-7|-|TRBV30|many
TGTGCCTGGAAGCCATCCCCGGCCGGCGGGGAGCAGTACTTC
CAWKPSPAGGEQYF
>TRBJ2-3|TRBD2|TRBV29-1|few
TGCAGCGTTGAAGAAGGAGGCGGGAGGCGCACAGATACGCAGTATTTT
CSVEEGGGRRTDTQYF
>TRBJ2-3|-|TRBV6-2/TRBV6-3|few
TGTGCCAGCACCCCGGGCCAAGGGCCGGATACGCAGTATTTT
CASTPGQGPDTQYF
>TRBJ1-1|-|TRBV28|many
TGTGCCAGCAGAACAGGGCGGTCTGAAGCTTTCTTT
CASRTGRSEAFF
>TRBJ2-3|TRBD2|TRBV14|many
TGTGCCAGCAGCCAAGATCTTGGGACTAGAGCAGGAGATACGCAGTATTTT
CASSQDLGTRAGDTQYF
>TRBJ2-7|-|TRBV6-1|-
TGTGCCAGCAGTCGGGATTGTACCTTACCCTACGAGCAGTACTTC
CASSRDCTLPYEQYF
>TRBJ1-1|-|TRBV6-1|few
TGTGCCAGCAGTTTCGGGACTCTGACGAACACTGAAGCTTTCTTT
CASSFGTLTNTEAFF
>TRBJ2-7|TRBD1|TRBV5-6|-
TGTGCCAGCAGCTACGGACAGGGGGCCGACGAGCAGTACTTC
CASSYGQGADEQYF
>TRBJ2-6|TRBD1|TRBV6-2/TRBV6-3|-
TGTGCCAGCAGTTATAGGGGACAGGGGAGCGGGGCCAACGTCCTGACTTTC
CASSYRGQGSGANVLTF
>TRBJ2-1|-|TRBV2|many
TGTGCCGACCGACAGAGATCCTACAATGAGCAGTTCTTC
CADRQRSYNEQFF
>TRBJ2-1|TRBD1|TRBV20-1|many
TGCAGTGCCTGGGACAGTGTGGGGAATGAGCAGTTCTTC
CSAWDSVGNEQFF
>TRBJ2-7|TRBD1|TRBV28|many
TGTGCCAGCAGTTCCGCGCTAGCTGGACAGGGACGGTACGAGCAGTACTTC
CASSSALAGQGRYEQYF